A selection of T cell receptor beta chains follows, all from one sample in a study of human T cells and chemical hapten exposure. TCRdb fed the RACE reads into MiXCR, producing one record per CDR3 protein. The table includes around 130,000 distinct CDR3 sequences, around 8.3% detected once. The source material was whole blood. These receptors originate from a male donor in good health. Some clones in this sample may be carry-over from other donors' samples. The CDR3 runs from the conserved cysteine through the conserved F or W. The D gene is left open where the match is weak. The size of a clone is reported for some rows only, either as once, few or many, or as a class for expanded clones.

TRBV5-8	.	.	TRBJ2-1	CASSFHPAANEQFF	TGTGCCAGCAGCTTTCACCCGGCGGCGAATGAGCAGTTCTTC
TRBV20-1	.	.	TRBJ2-1	CSAVLSGRGQFF	TGCAGTGCCGTACTGTCCGGTCGGGGGCAGTTCTTC
TRBV7-2	TRBD1	.	TRBJ2-7	CASSLPQGASYEQYF	TGTGCCAGCAGCTTACCACAGGGGGCTTCCTACGAGCAGTACTTC
TRBV12-5	.	.	TRBJ2-2	CASGSQTRGPGELFF	TGTGCTAGTGGTTCCCAGACACGGGGTCCCGGGGAGCTGTTTTTT
TRBV6-2/TRBV6-3	.	many	TRBJ1-4	CASSGVTNEKLFF	TGTGCCAGCAGTGGTGTCACTAATGAAAAACTGTTTTTT
TRBV9	.	.	TRBJ2-5	CASSVGGLETQYF	TGTGCCAGCAGCGTAGGGGGCCTGGAGACCCAGTACTTC
TRBV7-9	TRBD2	few	TRBJ2-3	CASSPGLAPDTQYF	TGTGCCAGCAGCCCGGGACTAGCACCAGATACGCAGTATTTT
TRBV7-2	TRBD1	.	TRBJ1-1	CASKKTGSGTEAFF	TGTGCCAGCAAAAAGACAGGGAGCGGCACTGAAGCTTTCTTT
TRBV14	.	.	TRBJ2-1	CASSQAGARNNEQFF	TGTGCCAGCAGCCAAGCAGGGGCGAGGAACAATGAGCAGTTCTTC
TRBV18	TRBD1	.	TRBJ2-7	CASSLDRAGEYF	TGTGCCAGCTCCCTGGACAGGGCAGGAGAGTACTTC
TRBV6-2/TRBV6-3	.	few	TRBJ2-5	CASSYVSQQETQYF	TGTGCCAGCAGTTACGTCTCACAGCAAGAGACCCAGTACTTC
TRBV20-1	.	many	TRBJ1-5	CSATPGSDQPQHF	TGCAGTGCGACACCGGGCTCAGATCAGCCCCAGCATTTT
TRBV6-5	.	few	TRBJ2-3	CANLGGGGRDTQYF	TGTGCCAACCTGGGGGGCGGGGGCCGGGATACGCAGTATTTT
TRBV5-1	TRBD1	.	TRBJ2-5	CASSLGARTGGFETQYF	TGCGCCAGCAGCTTGGGCGCTCGGACAGGGGGGTTTGAGACCCAGTACTTC
TRBV6-6	.	many	TRBJ1-2	CATPLPTGTGYTF	TGTGCCACCCCCCTTCCGACCGGGACCGGCTACACCTTC
TRBV6-1	TRBD1	.	TRBJ1-2	CASSAQQGIDGYTF	TGTGCCAGCAGTGCTCAACAGGGGATCGACGGCTACACCTTC
TRBV28	.	.	TRBJ2-1	CASSRGDSTYNEQFF	TGTGCCAGCAGTCGGGGGGACAGTACCTACAATGAGCAGTTCTTC
TRBV19	.	.	TRBJ2-7	CASSYVGSYEQYF	TGTGCCAGTAGTTACGTGGGCTCCTACGAGCAGTACTTC
TRBV29-1	.	few	TRBJ2-2	CSVLNGELFF	TGCAGCGTTTTAAACGGGGAGCTGTTTTTT
TRBV19	TRBD2	few	TRBJ2-1	CASSRLAGGEYEQFF	TGTGCCAGTAGCCGCCTAGCGGGAGGGGAGTATGAGCAGTTCTTC
TRBV7-9	.	many	TRBJ1-6	CASSLVRQGNSPLHF	TGTGCCAGCAGCTTAGTGCGCCAGGGAAATTCACCCCTCCACTTT
TRBV5-1	TRBD2	.	TRBJ2-3	CATSPGLAGRTDTQYF	TGCGCCACCTCACCGGGACTAGCGGGGCGAACAGATACGCAGTATTTT
TRBV20-1	TRBD2	many	TRBJ2-7	CSARGEREVYEQYF	TGCAGTGCTAGAGGCGAGCGGGAGGTCTACGAGCAGTACTTC
TRBV13	.	.	TRBJ2-1	CASSLGSRFDDNEQFF	TGTGCCAGCAGCTTAGGTTCTAGATTCGACGACAATGAGCAGTTCTTC
TRBV21-1	.	.	TRBJ1-2	CASSKERRHRGGYTF	TGTGCCAGCAGCAAAGAGAGACGGCATCGAGGTGGCTACACCTTC
TRBV5-1	TRBD1	.	TRBJ2-6	CASSLRDRDSGANVLTF	TGCGCCAGCAGCCTACGGGACAGGGACTCTGGGGCCAACGTCCTGACTTTC
TRBV6-5	.	many	TRBJ1-2	CASSYSISGASPDGYTF	TGTGCCAGCAGTTACTCGATATCCGGGGCCTCCCCCGATGGCTACACCTTC
TRBV10-3	TRBD1	.	TRBJ1-1	CAISESGTGNTEAFF	TGTGCCATCAGTGAGTCTGGGACAGGGAACACTGAAGCTTTCTTT
TRBV12-3/TRBV12-4	.	few	TRBJ1-2	CASSFYTF	TGTGCCAGCAGTTTTTACACCTTC
TRBV6-2/TRBV6-3	.	.	TRBJ1-1	CASSYPANTEAFF	TGTGCCAGCAGTTATCCGGCTAACACTGAAGCTTTCTTT
TRBV5-6	.	many	TRBJ1-1	CASSWGTTGSTEAFF	TGTGCCAGCAGCTGGGGAACTACAGGGAGCACTGAAGCTTTCTTT
TRBV7-9	.	.	TRBJ1-1	CASSLVVQGRGTEAFF	TGTGCCAGCAGCTTAGTCGTCCAGGGGAGGGGCACTGAAGCTTTCTTT
TRBV11-2	.	.	TRBJ2-7	CASRRDYEQYF	TGTGCCAGCCGCAGAGACTACGAGCAGTACTTC
TRBV6-4	.	.	TRBJ2-1	CASSNGQGGSNEQFF	TGTGCCAGCAGCAACGGGCAGGGGGGTTCAAATGAGCAGTTCTTC
TRBV19	.	few	TRBJ2-2	CASSIDRFTGELFF	TGTGCCAGTAGTATCGACAGGTTCACCGGGGAGCTGTTTTTT
TRBV7-2	.	.	TRBJ2-3	CASSPLSTDTQYF	TGTGCCAGCAGCCCACTTAGCACAGATACGCAGTATTTT
TRBV19	.	few	TRBJ1-1	CASSIGGTNTEAFF	TGTGCCAGTAGTATAGGCGGTACGAACACTGAAGCTTTCTTT
TRBV3-1	TRBD2	many	TRBJ2-1	CASSQEASGSSYNEQFF	TGTGCCAGCAGCCAAGAAGCTAGCGGGAGCTCCTACAATGAGCAGTTCTTC
TRBV25-1	.	many	TRBJ1-1	CASSEGGTEAFF	TGTGCCAGCAGTGAAGGGGGGACAGAAGCTTTCTTT
TRBV5-1	TRBD1	few	TRBJ1-1	CASSLGYRQGDGAEAFF	TGCGCCAGCAGCTTGGGATACCGACAGGGGGACGGGGCTGAAGCTTTCTTT
TRBV14	.	many	TRBJ2-1	CASTHVGRPNYNEQFF	TGTGCCAGCACCCATGTTGGTCGACCGAACTACAATGAGCAGTTCTTC
TRBV2	.	many	TRBJ2-3	CASSEIGDTQYF	TGTGCCAGCAGTGAAATAGGCGATACGCAGTATTTT
TRBV5-1	.	.	TRBJ1-1	CASSLTGLNTEAFF	TGCGCCAGCAGCTTGACAGGGTTGAACACTGAAGCTTTCTTT
TRBV12-3/TRBV12-4	.	many	TRBJ2-7	CATQRSATYEQYF	TGTGCCACCCAACGGTCCGCAACATACGAGCAGTACTTC
TRBV6-1	.	.	TRBJ2-3	CASRHAGFGADTQYF	TGTGCCAGCAGGCACGCAGGGTTCGGGGCAGATACGCAGTATTTT
TRBV27	.	.	TRBJ1-1	CASSYEGRRDTEAFF	TGTGCCAGCAGTTATGAGGGGAGAAGGGACACTGAAGCTTTCTTT
TRBV27	TRBD1	few	TRBJ2-3	CASTPWRGTGTDTQYF	TGTGCCAGCACCCCCTGGCGAGGGACAGGCACAGATACGCAGTATTTT